The 15 T cell receptor beta chains below all came from one sample that was sequenced in a study of regulatory T cells in long-lasting Graves disease (dated by TCRdb to the early 2020s). Libraries were built with multiplex PCR. Sequencing instrument: Illumina HiSeq 4000. iRepertoire HTBI primers and Arm-PCR amplification of CDR3 regions were used to construct TCR beta libraries. The public reads were quality trimmed at Q25 with fastp and then assembled into clones with MiXCR by TCRdb, keeping productive beta chains. Records with the same CDR3 protein are collapsed into one entry carrying the most frequent genes and DNA. The sample yields about 430,000 distinct CDR3 sequences; 20% to 25% were counted once. The ten largest clones take up roughly an eighth of the sample. The time point label, as the study defines it: persistent/refractory GD, antithyroid drugs over 5 years with positive TRAb. RNA was extracted from PBMCs in TRIzol for both TCR sequencing and RNA sequencing.

Sample: peripheral blood mononuclear cells (PBMCs), taken when the disease was refractory, from a patient treated with antithyroid drugs. The origin of the receptors is a female donor with Graves disease.

The V call is TRBV29-1, the J call TRBJ2-1; tentatively, D is TRBD2 (6 bases). V dropped 4 bases and J dropped 2 bases, with 12 bases sitting between them. Per germline, CDR1 SQVTM and CDR2 ANQGSEA. The CDR3 has 14 residues. CDR3 coding DNA: TGCAGCGTTGGGGGGGAACGGCCCTACAATGAGCAGTTCTTC. It yields the protein CSVGGERPYNEQFF.

V gene TRBV5-1 combines with J gene TRBJ2-7; weak D call: TRBD1 (6 bases). The V end was cut by 0 bases, the J end by 3 bases, with 16 bases between. The CDR3 runs to 16 residues. Germline CDR1 is SGHRS and CDR2 is YFSETQ. DNA for the CDR3: TGCGCCAGCAGCTTGGTGACAGGTCTGGGAATCTACGAGCAGTACTTC. The encoded protein is CASSLVTGLGIYEQYF.

This chain joins TRBV20-1 and TRBJ1-5; 8 nucleotides match TRBD1. CDR1 is DFQATT, CDR2 SNEGSKA, per germline (reference sequence). The CDR3 contains 16 residues. V lost 0 bases to trimming and J lost 6 bases; unmatched junction nucleotides: 10. The CDR3: CSARETGGGTGQPQHF. CDR3 bases: TGCAGTGCTAGAGAAACAGGGGGAGGTACTGGTCAGCCCCAGCATTTT.

This clonotype showed up just a few times. The V call is TRBV7-9, the J call TRBJ2-7; 12 bases line up with TRBD2. The CDR3 extends over 16 amino acids. Germline V gives CDR1 SEHNR, CDR2 FQNEAQ (reference sequence). V was clipped by 6 bases and J by 2 bases; unmatched bases: 8. The DNA of the CDR3 is TGTGCCAGCAGACATTCTCCTAGCGGGAGGGCCTACGAGCAGTACTTC. This translates into CASRHSPSGRAYEQYF.

This chain connects TRBV28 to TRBJ2-1, with D perhaps matching TRBD1 (6 bases). Germline V gene lookup returns CDR1 MDHEN and CDR2 SYDVKM. The CDR3 extends over 13 amino acids. Trimming cost V 7 bases and J 6 bases, with 13 bases left between them. CDR3: CASKRQGFNEQFF. CDR3 coding DNA: TGTGCCAGCAAACGGCAGGGGTTCAATGAGCAGTTCTTC. The complete variable domain, with remaining parts taken from reference TRBV28 and TRBJ2-1, reads DVKVTQSSRYLVKRTGEKVFLECVQDMDHENMFWYRQDPGLGLRLIYFSYDVKMKEKGDIPEGYSVSREKKERFSLILESASTNQTSMYLCASKRQGFNEQFFGPGTRLTVL.

This clonotype appeared many times. The gene calls are TRBV28 and TRBJ2-7; 9 positions match TRBD2. V was clipped by 6 bases and J by 1 base; unmatched bases: 16. This CDR3 has 18 residues. Germline CDR1 is MDHEN and CDR2 is SYDVKM. In DNA, the CDR3 is TGTGCCAGCAGGGGGGGAAGGACTAGCGCCACCTTTTCCTACGAGCAGTACTTC. Protein: CASRGGRTSATFSYEQYF.

This clonotype was seen only a few times. The chain joins TRBV9 to TRBJ2-3; tentatively, D is TRBD1 (6 bases). The CDR3 consists of 14 residues. CDR1 and CDR2 from the germline V gene are SGDLS and YYNGEE. V was trimmed by 3 bases and J by 0 bases, leaving 8 bases between them. The CDR3: CASSADRSTDTQYF. CDR3 nucleotide sequence: TGTGCCAGCAGCGCGGACAGAAGCACAGATACGCAGTATTTT.

The V and J genes are TRBV7-9 and TRBJ1-1; D ambiguous. The V end lost 2 bases, the J end lost 3 bases, and 22 bases lay between the germline ends. CDR1 and CDR2 (germline): SEHNR, FQNEAQ (reference sequence). The CDR3 length is 18 residues. In DNA form, the CDR3 reads TGTGCCAGCAGCTTAACCCCTCCATCCCCTTCTTTGGACACTGAAGCTTTCTTT. It is translated as CASSLTPPSPSLDTEAFF.

The chain combines TRBV28 with TRBJ2-4, with TRBD1 matching over 8 bases. This CDR3 spans 15 amino acids. CDR1 and CDR2 from the germline V gene are MDHEN and SYDVKM. Trimming at V came to 4 bases and at J to 6 bases, leaving 8 bases not matched to a gene. The CDR3 here is CASSSSGTGPNIQYF. CDR3 DNA sequence: TGTGCCAGCAGTTCTTCCGGGACAGGACCAAACATTCAGTACTTC. Complete variable domain (other parts from reference TRBV28 and TRBJ2-4): DVKVTQSSRYLVKRTGEKVFLECVQDMDHENMFWYRQDPGLGLRLIYFSYDVKMKEKGDIPEGYSVSREKKERFSLILESASTNQTSMYLCASSSSGTGPNIQYFGAGTRLSVL.

This clonotype was picked up many times. The rearrangement links TRBV3-1 to TRBJ2-7; D uncertain. This CDR3 has 11 residues. Germline CDR1 is LGHDT and CDR2 is YNNKEL (reference sequence). The V end was cut by 4 bases, the J end by 6 bases, with 7 bases between. The CDR3, as DNA: TGTGCCAGCAGCCTATGGACCGAGCAGTACTTC. Amino acids: CASSLWTEQYF.

This clonotype is a singleton in its sample. The chain has TRBV3-1 and TRBJ2-1; TRBD2 matches at 9 bases. This CDR3 is built from 16 residues. V gave up 4 bases and J gave up 6 bases; unmatched junction bases: 10. The germline V gene has CDR1 LGHDT and CDR2 YNNKEL (reference sequence). DNA of the CDR3: TGTGCCAGCAGCCTAGTTCCAGCGGGAGGACGCAATGAGCAGTTCTTC. This sequence encodes CASSLVPAGGRNEQFF.

This clonotype was recorded many times. The rearrangement links TRBV6-1 to TRBJ2-7, with D perhaps matching TRBD1 (6 bases). V lost 6 bases to trimming and J lost 4 bases, with 19 bases between them. The CDR3 totals 15 residues. Germline V CDR1 and CDR2: MNHNS, SASEGT. The CDR3 reads CASRPQGQGLYEQYF. CDR3 bases: TGTGCCAGCAGACCCCAGGGGCAGGGGCTATACGAGCAGTACTTC.

This clonotype was detected a few times. The chain is built from TRBV5-4 and TRBJ1-6; D is undetermined. The CDR3 extends over 14 amino acids. Germline-derived CDR1 and CDR2 are SGHNT and YYREEE (reference sequence). Trimming took 0 bases from V and 5 from J, leaving 6 bases between them. The CDR3 DNA reads as TGTGCCAGCAGCTTGGTTGGGGATAATTCACCCCTCCACTTT. Its protein product is CASSLVGDNSPLHF.

The gene calls are TRBV7-9 and TRBJ2-7; the match to TRBD1 covers 9 bases. Looked up from germline, CDR1 is SEHNR and CDR2 is FQNEAQ (reference sequence). The CDR3 covers 16 residues. Trimming took 5 bases from V and 4 from J; bases not matched to a gene: 12. DNA of the CDR3: TGTGCCAGCAGCACGTACAGGGGGCTTGTTTTTTACGAGCAGTACTTC. Protein sequence: CASSTYRGLVFYEQYF.

V and J are TRBV5-6 and TRBJ2-7; no clear D gene. CDR1 is SGHDT and CDR2 is YYEEEE in the germline V gene. The CDR3 contains 12 residues. Trimming stripped 7 bases from V and 0 bases from J, with 8 bases between. CDR3 bases: TGTGCCAGCGGCGGCTACTCCTACGAGCAGTACTTC. Translated, it gives CASGGYSYEQYF.